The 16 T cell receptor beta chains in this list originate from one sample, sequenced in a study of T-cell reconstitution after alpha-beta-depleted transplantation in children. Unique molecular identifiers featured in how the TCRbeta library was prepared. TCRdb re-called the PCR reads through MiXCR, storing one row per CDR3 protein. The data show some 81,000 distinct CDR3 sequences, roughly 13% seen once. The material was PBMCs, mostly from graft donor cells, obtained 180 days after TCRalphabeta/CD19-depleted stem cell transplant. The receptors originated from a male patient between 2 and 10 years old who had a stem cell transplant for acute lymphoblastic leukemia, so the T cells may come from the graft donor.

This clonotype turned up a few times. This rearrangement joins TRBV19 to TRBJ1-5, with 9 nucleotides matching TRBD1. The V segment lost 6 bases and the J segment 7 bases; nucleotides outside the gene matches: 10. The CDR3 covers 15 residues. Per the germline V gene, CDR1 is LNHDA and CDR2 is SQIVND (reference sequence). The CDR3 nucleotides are TGTGCCAGTAGCCGCCTCGGACAGGGGACCCAGCCCCAGCATTTT. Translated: CASSRLGQGTQPQHF.

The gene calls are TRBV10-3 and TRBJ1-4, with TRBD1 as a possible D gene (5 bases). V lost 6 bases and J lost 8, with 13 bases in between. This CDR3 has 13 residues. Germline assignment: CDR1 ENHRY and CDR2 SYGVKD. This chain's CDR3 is CAIRRGQREKLFF. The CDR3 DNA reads TGTGCCATCAGGAGGGGCCAGCGGGAAAAACTGTTTTTT.

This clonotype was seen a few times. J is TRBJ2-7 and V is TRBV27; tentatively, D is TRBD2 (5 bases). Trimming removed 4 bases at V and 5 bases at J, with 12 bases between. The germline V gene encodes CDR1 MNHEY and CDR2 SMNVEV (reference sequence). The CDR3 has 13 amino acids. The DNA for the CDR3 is TGTGCCAGCAGTTCGCTCGGGGAAGACGAGCAGTACTTC. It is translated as CASSSLGEDEQYF.

The CDR3, as DNA: TGCGCCAGCAGCCAAGTCCTCTGGGGACTAGCGGTGAATGAGCAGTTCTTC. This encodes CASSQVLWGLAVNEQFF. This chain links TRBV4-3 with TRBJ2-1; 11 bases match TRBD2. Per the germline V gene, CDR1 is LGHNA and CDR2 is YSLEER. Losses at the gene ends were 1 base for V and 7 bases for J; bases not matched to a gene: 9. The CDR3 covers 17 residues.

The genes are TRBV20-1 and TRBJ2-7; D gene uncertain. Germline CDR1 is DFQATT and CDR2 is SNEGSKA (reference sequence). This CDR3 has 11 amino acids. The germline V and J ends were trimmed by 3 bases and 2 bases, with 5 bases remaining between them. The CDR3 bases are TGCAGTGCTAGTGCGACCTACGAGCAGTACTTC. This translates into CSASATYEQYF.

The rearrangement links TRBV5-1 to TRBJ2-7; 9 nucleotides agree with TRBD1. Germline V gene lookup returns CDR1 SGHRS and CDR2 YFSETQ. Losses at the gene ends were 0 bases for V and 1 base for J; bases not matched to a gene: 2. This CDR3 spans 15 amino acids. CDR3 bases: TGCGCCAGCAGCTTGGTACAGGGGGCGTCCTACGAGCAGTACTTC. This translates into CASSLVQGASYEQYF.

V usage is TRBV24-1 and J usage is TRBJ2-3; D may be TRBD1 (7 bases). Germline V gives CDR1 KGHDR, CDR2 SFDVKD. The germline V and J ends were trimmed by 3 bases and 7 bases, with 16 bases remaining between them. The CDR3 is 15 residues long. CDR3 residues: CATSDRRDSLHTQYF. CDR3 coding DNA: TGTGCCACCAGTGATAGGCGGGACAGCCTCCATACGCAGTATTTT.

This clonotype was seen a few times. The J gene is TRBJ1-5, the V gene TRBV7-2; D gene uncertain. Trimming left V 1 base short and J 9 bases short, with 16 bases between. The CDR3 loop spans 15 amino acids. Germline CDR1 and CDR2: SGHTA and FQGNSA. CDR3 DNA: TGTGCCAGCAGCTTAGAACCGAATCCCTATCGGCCCCAGCATTTT. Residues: CASSLEPNPYRPQHF.

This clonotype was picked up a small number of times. This chain's CDR3 is CASSSRGHGTVTDTQYF. CDR3 in DNA: TGTGCCAGCAGCTCTAGGGGCCATGGAACGGTCACAGATACGCAGTATTTT. The chain joins TRBV7-2 to TRBJ2-3, with D perhaps TRBD1 (5 bases). Germline loops: CDR1 SGHTA, CDR2 FQGNSA. The V gene lost 4 bases and the J gene lost 2 bases, with 19 bases spanning the gap. The CDR3 totals 17 residues.

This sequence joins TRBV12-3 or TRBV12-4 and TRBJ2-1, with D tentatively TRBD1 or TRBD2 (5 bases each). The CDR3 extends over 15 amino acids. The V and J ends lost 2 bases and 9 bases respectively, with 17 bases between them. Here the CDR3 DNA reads TGTGCCAGCAGTTTAATCCCCAATTCGAGGGGTGAGCAGTTCTTC. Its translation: CASSLIPNSRGEQFF.

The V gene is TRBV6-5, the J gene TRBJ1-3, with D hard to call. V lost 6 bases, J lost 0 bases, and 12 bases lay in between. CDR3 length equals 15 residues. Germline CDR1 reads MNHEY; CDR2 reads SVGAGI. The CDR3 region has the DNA TGTGCCAGCAGCCCCCGTCGATCCTCTGGAAACACCATATATTTT. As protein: CASSPRRSSGNTIYF.

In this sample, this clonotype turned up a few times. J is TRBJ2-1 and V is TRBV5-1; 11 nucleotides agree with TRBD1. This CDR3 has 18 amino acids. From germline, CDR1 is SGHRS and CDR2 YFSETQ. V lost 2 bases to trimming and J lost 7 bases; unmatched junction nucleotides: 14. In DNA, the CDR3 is TGCGCCAGCAGCTTCAGCGGGACAGGGGGTCTCGTTCGGAATGAGCAGTTCTTC. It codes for CASSFSGTGGLVRNEQFF.

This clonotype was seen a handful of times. The DNA for the CDR3 is TGTGCCAGCAGCTTGTGGGGAAGCAATCAGCCCCAGCATTTT. As protein: CASSLWGSNQPQHF. The chain links TRBV5-6 to TRBJ1-5; no firm D call. V was trimmed by 1 base and J by 1 base, leaving 6 bases between them. The germline V gene encodes CDR1 SGHDT and CDR2 YYEEEE. This CDR3 is 14 amino acids long.

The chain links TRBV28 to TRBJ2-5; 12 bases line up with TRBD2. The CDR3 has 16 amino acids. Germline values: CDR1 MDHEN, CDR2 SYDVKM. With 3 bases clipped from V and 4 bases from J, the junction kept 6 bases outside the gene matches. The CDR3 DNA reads TGTGCCAGCAGTTTCTCTAGCGGGGGGGCCGGAGAGACCCAGTACTTC. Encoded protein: CASSFSSGGAGETQYF.

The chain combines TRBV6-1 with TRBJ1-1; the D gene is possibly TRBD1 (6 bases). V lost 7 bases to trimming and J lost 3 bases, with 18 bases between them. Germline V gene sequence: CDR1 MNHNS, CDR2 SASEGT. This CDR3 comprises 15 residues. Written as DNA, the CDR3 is TGTGCCAGCATCCCGGGGGCGATGGGTCACACTGAAGCTTTCTTT. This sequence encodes CASIPGAMGHTEAFF.

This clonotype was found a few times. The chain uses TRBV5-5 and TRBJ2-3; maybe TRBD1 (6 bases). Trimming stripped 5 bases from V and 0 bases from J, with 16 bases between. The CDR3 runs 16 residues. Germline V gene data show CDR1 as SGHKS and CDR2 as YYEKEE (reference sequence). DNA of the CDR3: TGTGCCAGCAGTCCTCCAACAGGGATAAGCACAGATACGCAGTATTTT. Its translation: CASSPPTGISTDTQYF.